Sequencing of this T cell receptor (beta chain) was carried out in a study of CD8 T cells in Susac syndrome. Germline loops: CDR1 MNHEY, CDR2 SVGEGT. The CDR3 loop spans 15 amino acids. The V and J ends lost 2 bases and 9 bases, in that order; junction bases with no gene match: 9. The RNA, about 0.45 to 1 ug, was put through reverse transcription using random hexamers. TCRdb analysed the immunoSEQ multiplex PCR reads with MiXCR anew, one entry per CDR3 protein. This sample carries about 300,000 distinct CDR3 sequences, around 91% of them seen once, and the ten largest clones take roughly 0.17%. This chain uses TRBV6-2 or TRBV6-3 with TRBJ2-1, with 8 bases aligning to TRBD2. The source of this sequence is a human donor with multiple sclerosis. Sequencing used CD8+ T cells from PBMCs. The DNA of the CDR3 is TGTGCCAGCAGTTACCCGAGCGGGAGCCGTGGTGAGCAGTTCTTC. Amino acid sequence: CASSYPSGSRGEQFF.